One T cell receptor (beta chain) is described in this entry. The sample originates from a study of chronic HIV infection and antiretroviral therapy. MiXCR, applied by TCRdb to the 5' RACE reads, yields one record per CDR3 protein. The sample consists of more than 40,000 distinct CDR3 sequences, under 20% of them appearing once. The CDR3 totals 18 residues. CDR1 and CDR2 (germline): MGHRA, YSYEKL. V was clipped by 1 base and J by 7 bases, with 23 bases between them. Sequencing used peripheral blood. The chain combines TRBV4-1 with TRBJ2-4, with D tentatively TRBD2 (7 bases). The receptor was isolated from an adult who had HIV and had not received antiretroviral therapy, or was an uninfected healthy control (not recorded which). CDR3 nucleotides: TGCGCCAGCAGCCAAGTCTTTGGCCAGGGGCGGGAGCGCAACATTCAGTACTTC. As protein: CASSQVFGQGRERNIQYF.